These 30 T cell receptor beta chains originate from one sample sequenced in a study of T cell changes during pregnancy in multiple sclerosis. Method: immunoSEQ multiplex PCR; TCRdb's copy keeps in-frame clones and lacks some. The sample lists about 40,000 clones; over 80% were seen once. The sample consisted of peripheral blood, taken in the first trimester of pregnancy. The receptor set was obtained from a female donor in good health, enrolled as a control in a pregnancy study.

This chain joins TRBV6-4 and TRBJ2-1; 8 nucleotides agree with TRBD2. This CDR3 region has 14 residues. The V and J ends lost 5 bases and 8 bases, in that order; junction bases with no gene match: 8. Germline values: CDR1 MRHNA, CDR2 SNTAGT. The CDR3 here is CASSSAPGGYEQFF. As DNA, the CDR3 is TGTGCCAGCAGTTCCGCCCCGGGGGGGTATGAGCAGTTCTTC.

The rearrangement links TRBV25-1 to TRBJ1-4; perhaps TRBD1 as D (6 bases). Germline-derived CDR1 and CDR2 are MGHDK and SYGVNS. The V end was cut by 6 bases, the J end by 8 bases, with 16 bases between. The CDR3 totals 14 residues. In DNA, the CDR3 is TGTGCCAGCAGGAGGGGGGGCGGAGGAGAAAAACTGTTTTTT. It encodes CASRRGGGGEKLFF.

As regards this clone: Additional DNA sequences in this sample encode the identical CDR3. This chain uses TRBV25-1 with TRBJ2-1; D is perhaps TRBD2 (6 bases). V was clipped by 2 bases and J by 9 bases, with 14 bases between them. The CDR3 spans 14 residues. The germline V gene has CDR1 MGHDK and CDR2 SYGVNS. Here the CDR3 reads CASSEEGGFTEQFF. As DNA, the CDR3 is TGTGCCAGCAGTGAAGAAGGAGGGTTTACTGAGCAGTTCTTC. The whole variable domain, filled in from reference TRBV25-1 and TRBJ2-1, reads EADIYQTPRYLVIGTGKKITLECSQTMGHDKMYWYQQDPGMELHLIHYSYGVNSTEKGDLSSESTVSRIRTEHFPLTLESARPSHTSQYLCASSEEGGFTEQFFGPGTRLTVL.

The chain combines TRBV29-1 with TRBJ2-3, with TRBD1 matching over 8 bases. CDR1 and CDR2 (germline): SQVTM, ANQGSEA. J lost 4 bases, V lost 8 bases, and 17 bases had no gene match. The CDR3 totals 16 residues. CDR3 sequence: CSSKEGQGARADTQYF. The CDR3 region has the DNA TGCAGCTCCAAAGAGGGGCAGGGGGCAAGGGCAGATACGCAGTATTTT.

The chain employs TRBV5-1 and TRBJ1-1; the match to TRBD1 covers 9 bases. V was pared by 4 bases and J by 6 bases, with 13 bases of the junction left unmatched. The CDR3 totals 16 residues. In germline, CDR1 is SGHRS, CDR2 YFSETQ. The CDR3 protein is CASSMNSGTGYAEAFF. As DNA, the CDR3 is TGCGCCAGCAGCATGAATTCCGGGACAGGGTACGCTGAAGCTTTCTTT.

V and J are TRBV4-1 and TRBJ2-1; 11 bases fit TRBD2. J gave up 9 bases and V 8 bases, and 9 bases lay outside the gene matches. The CDR3 spans 14 residues. Germline lookup yields CDR1 MGHRA and CDR2 YSYEKL. Here the CDR3 reads CASSTSGSFSEQFF. DNA of the CDR3: TGCGCCAGCTCAACTAGCGGGAGCTTCAGTGAGCAGTTCTTC.

The V call is TRBV25-1, the J call TRBJ1-1; D gene unclear. Deletions cut 0 bases from V and 3 bases from J, with 5 bases between. Per the germline V gene, CDR1 is MGHDK and CDR2 is SYGVNS. The CDR3 has 13 residues. This chain's CDR3 is CASSEYSHTEAFF. In DNA form, the CDR3 reads TGTGCCAGCAGTGAATACAGTCACACTGAAGCTTTCTTT.

The chain is built from TRBV5-4 and TRBJ1-2; no clear D. The CDR3 length is 14 residues. V lost 10 bases, J lost 8 bases, and 24 bases lay in between. Germline CDR1 is SGHNT and CDR2 is YYREEE (reference sequence). CDR3 DNA: TGTGCCGCCAAGTCCTCCGCAGCGCTAGGAGGCTACACCTTC. It specifies CAAKSSAALGGYTF.

The chain links TRBV2 to TRBJ2-1; maybe TRBD2 (6 bases). The V gene's germline CDR1 is SNHLY and CDR2 FYNNEI. The V and J ends lost 5 bases and 7 bases respectively, with 12 bases between them. CDR3 size: 13 residues. CDR3 DNA sequence: TGTGCCAGCAGTCCTACAGCGGGTAATGAGCAGTTCTTC. Translating gives CASSPTAGNEQFF.

This clone was detected only once. This chain connects TRBV7-2 to TRBJ2-1, with TRBD2 matching over 13 bases. Germline loops: CDR1 SGHTA, CDR2 FQGNSA. The CDR3 sequence is 18 residues long. Trimming cost V 5 bases and J 0 bases; bases outside gene matches: 7. The CDR3 DNA is TGTGCCAGCAGCCCGACTAGCGGGGGGCCGAGCTCCTACAATGAGCAGTTCTTC. Translating gives CASSPTSGGPSSYNEQFF.

This chain connects TRBV5-1 to TRBJ1-5; tentative D call: TRBD1 (6 bases). Germline V gene lookup returns CDR1 SGHRS and CDR2 YFSETQ. The CDR3 consists of 15 residues. Trimming pared 5 bases from V and 0 bases from J, leaving 12 bases between. This chain's CDR3 is CASRLLDSSNQPQHF. The DNA of the CDR3 is TGCGCCAGCAGATTGCTGGACAGTAGCAATCAGCCCCAGCATTTT.

The rearrangement joins TRBV9 to TRBJ1-2; no firm D call. Deletions cut 2 bases from V and 7 bases from J, with 15 bases between. The CDR3 is made up of 14 amino acids. The V gene's germline CDR1 is SGDLS and CDR2 YYNGEE. CDR3: CASSVTPARGGYTF. The DNA for the CDR3 is TGTGCCAGCAGCGTGACACCCGCTCGGGGTGGCTACACCTTC.

The J gene is TRBJ1-2, the V gene TRBV4-1, with a tentative D call TRBD1 (5 bases). Trimming shortened V by 3 bases and J by 6 bases, and 14 bases separated the two germline ends. CDR1 and CDR2 from the germline V gene are MGHRA and YSYEKL. CDR3 length equals 14 residues. The CDR3 DNA sequence: TGCGCCAGCAGCCACCCCCAAGGGGTTGATGGCTACACCTTC. Translated, it gives CASSHPQGVDGYTF.

The chain couples TRBV11-2 to TRBJ2-7; 7 bases line up with TRBD2. This CDR3 is built from 14 residues. Germline CDR1 and CDR2: SGHAT and FQNNGV. Unmatched junction bases numbered 9, after V lost 5 bases and J lost 5 bases. The CDR3 nucleotides read TGTGCCAGCAGCGTCCTACGACTAGCCCACGAGCAGTACTTC. Translating it yields CASSVLRLAHEQYF.

V is TRBV11-1 and J is TRBJ1-1; 8 nucleotides match TRBD1. Germline CDR1 is SGHAT and CDR2 is FQDESV (reference sequence). The CDR3 totals 15 residues. Trimming at V came to 1 base and at J to 7 bases, leaving 8 bases not matched to a gene. CDR3 coding DNA: TGTGCCAGCAGCTTAGGTTGGACAGGGTCGGTTGAAGCTTTCTTT. The encoded protein is CASSLGWTGSVEAFF.

The rearrangement links TRBV28 to TRBJ2-7; 11 nucleotides align to TRBD2. The CDR3 runs to 18 residues. The germline V gene encodes CDR1 MDHEN and CDR2 SYDVKM. After removal of 4 bases from V and 4 bases from J, the junction contained 15 bases not matched to a gene. The CDR3 DNA reads TGTGCCAGCAGTTCCATCGGCATTAGCGGGAGGGCCGCGTACGAGCAGTACTTC. Translation: CASSSIGISGRAAYEQYF.

The chain is built from TRBV5-6 and TRBJ1-3; no definite D call. The CDR3 contains 15 residues. V was clipped by 0 bases and J by 0 bases, with 7 bases between them. Germline CDR1 and CDR2: SGHDT and YYEEEE. CDR3 protein: CASSLGRGSGNTIYF. CDR3 DNA: TGTGCCAGCAGCTTGGGCCGGGGCTCTGGAAACACCATATATTTT.

The chain employs TRBV29-1 and TRBJ2-5; TRBD1 is a possible D gene (5 bases). From germline, CDR1 is SQVTM and CDR2 ANQGSEA. The CDR3 loop spans 15 amino acids. Deletions cut 2 bases from V and 3 bases from J, with 16 bases between. CDR3 loop: CSVETPRQNEETQYF. CDR3 coding DNA: TGCAGCGTTGAAACCCCTCGACAGAACGAAGAGACCCAGTACTTC.

This chain connects TRBV9 to TRBJ1-5; 8 nucleotides match TRBD1. This CDR3 region has 15 residues. V was pared by 3 bases and J by 4 bases, with 6 bases of the junction left unmatched. The germline gives CDR1 SGDLS, CDR2 YYNGEE. The CDR3 loop reads CASSASDRANQPQHF. CDR3 nucleotides: TGTGCCAGCAGCGCCTCGGACAGGGCAAATCAGCCCCAGCATTTT.

This clone was picked up one time. The gene calls are TRBV4-2 and TRBJ2-3, with D possibly matching TRBD2 (6 bases). The CDR3 is 16 residues long. V was cut by 5 bases and J by 6 bases, with 21 bases left in between. Looked up from germline, CDR1 is LGHNA and CDR2 is YNFKEQ. The CDR3 sequence is CASSTEGTGLRDTQYF. The CDR3 nucleotides read TGTGCCAGCAGCACGGAGGGGACTGGGCTGCGGGATACGCAGTATTTT.

This sequence joins TRBV4-3 and TRBJ1-4; 9 nucleotides align to TRBD1. The length of the CDR3 is 15 residues. V lost 1 base and J lost 8; bases outside the gene matches: 5. Per germline, CDR1 LGHNA and CDR2 YSLEER. CDR3 DNA sequence: TGCGCCAGCAGCCAAGGGGACAGGGAGGGAGAAAAACTGTTTTTT. Translated, it gives CASSQGDREGEKLFF.

The V and J genes are TRBV11-2 and TRBJ2-7; D might be TRBD1 (5 bases). The CDR3 totals 11 residues. The germline V gene encodes CDR1 SGHAT and CDR2 FQNNGV. Deletions cut 3 bases from V and 5 bases from J, with 5 bases between. The CDR3, as DNA: TGTGCCAGCAGCTTGGGGCACGAGCAGTACTTC. Translating gives CASSLGHEQYF.

CDR3 sequence reads: CASSRGDFQETQYF. The CDR3 coding sequence is TGTGCCAGCAGCCGTGGAGACTTCCAAGAGACCCAGTACTTC. The J gene is TRBJ2-5, the V gene TRBV2; D unresolved. This CDR3 spans 14 amino acids. Germline loops: CDR1 SNHLY, CDR2 FYNNEI. Deletions cut 6 bases from V and 1 base from J, with 12 bases between. The full variable domain, rest sourced from reference TRBV2 and TRBJ2-5, is EPEVTQTPSHQVTQMGQEVILRCVPISNHLYFYWYRQILGQKVEFLVSFYNNEISEKSEIFDDQFSVERPDGSNFTLKIRSTKLEDSAMYFCASSRGDFQETQYFGPGTRLLVL.

This clone was observed a handful of times. This chain links TRBV4-3 with TRBJ2-1, with TRBD2 matching 11 bases. The ends lost 1 base at V and 3 bases at J; junction bases unmatched: 2. This CDR3 spans 16 amino acids. From germline, CDR1 is LGHNA and CDR2 YSLEER. DNA for the CDR3: TGCGCCAGCAGCCAAGGCACTAGCGGGAGCTACAATGAGCAGTTCTTC. Translated: CASSQGTSGSYNEQFF.

The genes are TRBV10-3 and TRBJ1-1, with TRBD1 matching over 7 bases. The CDR3 is 15 amino acids. Germline values: CDR1 ENHRY, CDR2 SYGVKD. V trimming: 4 bases; J trimming: 4 bases; junction bases outside the gene matches: 9. CDR3 in amino acids: CAISASQGPRTEAFF. In nucleotides, the CDR3 is TGTGCCATCAGTGCCTCACAGGGGCCACGCACTGAAGCTTTCTTT.

The chain links TRBV7-3 to TRBJ2-1; 7 bases align to TRBD1. The CDR3 is made up of 17 amino acids. Germline loops: CDR1 SGHTA, CDR2 FQGTGA. V gave up 4 bases and J gave up 6 bases; unmatched junction bases: 15. The CDR3 DNA reads TGTGCCAGCAGCTCTCTACAGGGGCGCAAGAGGAGCAATGAGCAGTTCTTC. The encoded protein is CASSSLQGRKRSNEQFF. Filled out from reference TRBV7-3 and TRBJ2-1, the complete variable domain reads GAGVSQTPSNKVTEKGKYVELRCDPISGHTALYWYRQSLGQGPEFLIYFQGTGAADDSGLPNDRFFAVRPEGSVSTLKIQRTERGDSAVYLCASSSLQGRKRSNEQFFGPGTRLTVL.

The chain has TRBV28 and TRBJ2-5, with TRBD2 matching over 13 bases. The germline V gene has CDR1 MDHEN and CDR2 SYDVKM. The CDR3 has 20 residues. V shed 2 bases, J shed 2 bases, and the junction held 14 bases outside the gene matches. The CDR3 nucleotides read TGTGCCAGCAGTTTAATGGGACGCCGAGGACTAGCGGGAGTACAAGAGACCCAGTACTTC. This translates into CASSLMGRRGLAGVQETQYF.

This clone was seen a single time. J is TRBJ2-5 and V is TRBV10-3; 10 bases agree with TRBD2. The CDR3 contains 18 residues. V was clipped by 0 bases and J by 4 bases; unmatched bases: 11. Germline CDR1 and CDR2: ENHRY and SYGVKD. In DNA, the CDR3 is TGTGCCATCAGTGAGTCGAAAGCCAGCGGGGGGGTGATAGAGACCCAGTACTTC. This translates into CAISESKASGGVIETQYF.

This chain connects TRBV4-2 to TRBJ1-1; possibly TRBD1 for D (5 bases). CDR3 length equals 15 residues. Germline V gene data show CDR1 as LGHNA and CDR2 as YNFKEQ. Trimming took 0 bases from V and 3 from J, leaving 11 bases between them. CDR3 in DNA: TGTGCCAGCAGCCAAGAGGCTGGGGGGGACACTGAAGCTTTCTTT. This gives the protein CASSQEAGGDTEAFF.

V and J are TRBV25-1 and TRBJ1-6; 7 bases are a match to TRBD1. J gave up 10 bases and V 6 bases, and 9 bases lay outside the gene matches. The CDR3 contains 14 residues. Looked up from germline, CDR1 is MGHDK and CDR2 is SYGVNS. Written as DNA, the CDR3 is TGTGCCAGCAGACCTACAGGGGAAGGATCACCCCTCCACTTT. Encoded protein: CASRPTGEGSPLHF.